The entry that follows covers one T cell receptor beta chain sequence. The data were obtained in a study of T cell changes during pregnancy in multiple sclerosis. The CDR3 has 14 residues. Looked up from germline, CDR1 is LNHNV and CDR2 is YYDKDF (reference sequence). V was pared by 0 bases and J by 8 bases, with 13 bases between. Assay used: immunoSEQ multiplex PCR; TCRdb lists only in-frame clones, some missing. The sample lists about 70,000 clones; more than 75% were seen once. The chain is built from TRBV15 and TRBJ1-2, with a weak D call TRBD1 (6 bases). The TCR originated in a female donor in good health, enrolled as a control in a pregnancy study. The starting material was peripheral blood, obtained in the third trimester of pregnancy. CDR3 DNA sequence: TGTGCCACCAGCAGAGATGGGGCAGGGGCCGGCTACACCTTC. This sequence encodes CATSRDGAGAGYTF.